The 9 T cell receptor beta chains presented below share a single source sample, sequenced in a study of blood T cell repertoires in COVID-19. Only in-frame clones appear in the TCRdb table, and some are missing; sequencing was by immunoSEQ multiplex PCR. The sample gives approximately 190,000 clones, roughly 87% of which show up once; around 8% is in the top ten. The sequenced sample was peripheral blood. The receptors derive from an older woman with COVID-19, enrolled during active disease.

The V gene is TRBV7-8, the J gene TRBJ2-1, with D possibly TRBD2 on 5 matching bases. V dropped 2 bases and J dropped 8 bases, with 13 bases sitting between them. Germline V gives CDR1 SGHVS, CDR2 FQNEAQ. This CDR3 has 14 residues. CDR3 loop: CASSLLGLTHEQFF. In DNA form, the CDR3 reads TGTGCCAGCAGCTTACTCGGACTTACGCATGAGCAGTTCTTC. Based on the CDR3 plus reference TRBV7-8 and TRBJ2-1, the full variable domain is GAGVSQSPRYKVAKRGQDVALRCDPISGHVSLFWYQQALGQGPEFLTYFQNEAQLDKSGLPSDRFFAERPEGSVSTLKIQRTQQEDSAVYLCASSLLGLTHEQFFGPGTRLTVL.

This chain's CDR3 is CASSLSYGGANQPQHF. CDR3 DNA: TGTGCCAGCAGTTTATCTTATGGGGGGGCCAATCAGCCCCAGCATTTT. This chain joins TRBV28 and TRBJ1-5, with a weak D call TRBD1 (6 bases). This CDR3 comprises 16 residues. Trimming took off 1 base at V and 3 bases at J, with 13 bases between the two ends. The germline V gene encodes CDR1 MDHEN and CDR2 SYDVKM. The complete variable domain, with remaining parts taken from reference TRBV28 and TRBJ1-5, reads DVKVTQSSRYLVKRTGEKVFLECVQDMDHENMFWYRQDPGLGLRLIYFSYDVKMKEKGDIPEGYSVSREKKERFSLILESASTNQTSMYLCASSLSYGGANQPQHFGDGTRLSIL.

The rearrangement uses TRBV7-3 and TRBJ1-1; D remains ambiguous. Trimming cost V 4 bases and J 4 bases, with 13 bases left between them. Germline CDR1 and CDR2: SGHTA and FQGTGA. This CDR3 contains 14 residues. The DNA for the CDR3 is TGTGCCAGCAGCTCCGGAGTTGTAGGCACTGAAGCTTTCTTT. Its protein product is CASSSGVVGTEAFF.

As concerns this clone: Mismatch with germline at one junction end may stem from a read error. The CDR3: CASRYSTGATEAFF. DNA of the CDR3: TGTGCCAGCAGATACTCCACAGGGGCCACTGAAGCTTTCTTT. The V and J genes are TRBV6-5 and TRBJ1-1, with TRBD1 identical over 7 bases. The CDR3 loop spans 14 amino acids. Germline V lookup: CDR1 MNHEY, CDR2 SVGAGI.

V is TRBV12-3 or TRBV12-4 and J is TRBJ2-2; D remains unclear. Trimming pared 6 bases from V and 2 bases from J, leaving 4 bases between. This CDR3 is 12 amino acids long. The CDR3 sequence is CASSQNTGELFF. The CDR3 DNA reads TGTGCCAGCAGCCAAAACACCGGGGAGCTGTTTTTT.

The V and J genes are TRBV19 and TRBJ1-2; TRBD1 matches 7 bases. The J segment lost 2 bases and the V segment lost 7 bases, leaving 13 bases of the junction unmatched. Germline lookup yields CDR1 LNHDA and CDR2 SQIVND (reference sequence). The CDR3 runs to 16 residues. This CDR3 is CASKGPVWDRNYGYTF. As DNA, the CDR3 is TGTGCCAGTAAGGGACCCGTTTGGGACAGAAACTATGGCTACACCTTC.

J is TRBJ2-3 and V is TRBV9, with unresolved D. The CDR3 runs to 13 residues. The germline CDR1 and CDR2 sequences are SGDLS and YYNGEE. V shed 6 bases and J shed 0 bases, with 8 bases lying between them. CDR3: CASNSLSTDTQYF. The CDR3 nucleotides read TGTGCCAGCAACTCCCTAAGCACAGATACGCAGTATTTT.

J is TRBJ1-2 and V is TRBV6-1, with D tentatively TRBD1 (5 bases). The CDR3 is 15 amino acids. CDR1 is MNHNS and CDR2 is SASEGT in the germline V gene. Trimming shortened V by 2 bases and J by 5 bases, and 15 bases separated the two germline ends. The CDR3 DNA follows: TGTGCCAGCAGTGAAAGGCAGGGAGGCCCTTATGGCTACACCTTC. Translated: CASSERQGGPYGYTF.

The V and J genes are TRBV7-3 and TRBJ2-1; D may be TRBD2 (6 bases). CDR1 is SGHTA, CDR2 FQGTGA, per germline. The CDR3 contains 16 residues. V was pared by 2 bases and J by 4 bases, with 15 bases between. The CDR3 DNA reads TGTGCCAGCAGCTTAGGTGTGACTAGTGGGTACAATGAGCAGTTCTTC. Protein sequence: CASSLGVTSGYNEQFF.